Presented here are 6 T cell receptor beta chains from one specimen sequenced in a study of CD8+ T cells in alopecia areata. Markers including CD4, CD8alpha, NKG2D and NKG2ACE guided sorting of pooled cutaneous lymph node cells. Extracted from the samples, RNA was reverse transcribed into cDNA to serve as the sequencing template. The assay was immunoSEQ multiplex PCR, and TCRdb's table has in-frame clones only and misses some. The sample contains around 300,000 clones, none of them singletons. Sequencing was performed on CD4+ T cells sorted from a lymph node. Receptors originate from a C3H/HeJ mouse with alopecia areata. MHC haplotype of the mouse line: H2-k.

A word on this clone: Mouse germline and gene names are used. The observed sequence ends 4 residues before the CDR3 terminus, with the missing tail filled in from the germline J gene. V gene TRBV14 combines with J gene TRBJ2-1; 7 nucleotides line up with TRBD1. This CDR3 is built from 14 residues. Germline values: CDR1 SGHDT, CDR2 FRDEAV. V was clipped by 5 bases and J by 4 bases; unmatched bases: 6. The chain's CDR3 is CASSSGTEYAEQFF. CDR3 DNA, as far as it was read: TGTGCCAGCAGCTCCGGGACAGAATATGCT.

Turning to this clone: A much bigger clone sits one base away, suggesting this may be a read error. Gene names are mouse gene names. The CDR3 is cut off 4 residues early in the read; its end comes from the germline J gene. The same CDR3 arises from other DNA sequences in this sample as well. The V gene is TRBV5, the J gene TRBJ1-1, with D possibly matching TRBD1 (5 bases). This CDR3 region has 13 residues. In germline, CDR1 is LGHNA, CDR2 YNLKQL (reference sequence). Trimming pared 1 base from V and 3 bases from J, leaving 6 bases between. CDR3 protein: CASSQVTDTEVFF. Partial CDR3 DNA: TGTGCCAGCAGCCAAGTGACAGACACA.

To note about this clone: Gene names follow the mouse nomenclature. The read gets to within 4 residues of the CDR3 end, and the germline J gene fills in the rest. Other DNA sequences in the same sample also yield this CDR3. The chain employs TRBV19 and TRBJ2-5; 8 bases are a match to TRBD1. Germline CDR1 is FNHDT and CDR2 is SITEND (reference sequence). The CDR3 extends over 13 amino acids. The sequenced CDR3 bases are TGTGCCAGCAGTCGGACAGGGCGGGAC. It yields the protein CASSRTGRD. The complete CDR3 protein is CASSRTGRDTQYF.

In regard to this clone: The listed genes are named as in mouse. The sequence runs out 4 residues before the end of the CDR3; the remainder is reconstructed from the germline J gene. Other DNA sequences from this sample encode an identical CDR3 as well. The chain combines TRBV13-1 with TRBJ2-7; TRBD2 agrees at 9 bases. Germline loops: CDR1 NSHNY, CDR2 SYGAGN. The trim removed 5 bases at V and 3 bases at J, leaving 3 bases unmatched. The CDR3 contains 13 residues. CDR3 bases read: TGTGCCAGCAGGCCACTGGGGGGCTAT. This sequence encodes CASRPLGGY. The CDR3, in full, reads CASRPLGGYEQYF.

The sample holds a few counts of this clone. Mouse gene names apply. The CDR3 end is not reached by the read, which stops 4 residues before it; the germline J gene fills it in. Other nucleotide sequences from this sample produce the same CDR3. The V and J genes are TRBV13-1 and TRBJ2-5; 10 nucleotides match TRBD2. CDR3 length: 15 amino acids. Germline V gene data show CDR1 as NSHNY and CDR2 as SYGAGN. After removal of 0 bases from V and 3 bases from J, the junction contained 1 base not matched to a gene. The sequenced CDR3 bases are TGTGCCAGCAGTGATGCTGGGGGGGCGCAAGAC. Its translation is CASSDAGGAQD. The full CDR3 protein is CASSDAGGAQDTQYF.

With regard to this clone: Genes here carry mouse names. CDR3 loop: CAWSLNRGGDSYNSPLYF. CDR3 DNA, as far as it was read: TGTGCCTGGAGTCTAAACAGGGGAGGGGATTCCTATAATTCGCCC. V is TRBV31 and J is TRBJ1-6; 7 bases match TRBD1. The DNA ends 3 residues before the CDR3 does, and the rest of the CDR3 is filled in from the germline J gene. TRBJ1-6 counts as an open reading frame of uncertain function. Germline CDR1 and CDR2: GKSSPN and SITVG. The V and J ends lost 0 bases and 0 bases, in that order; junction bases with no gene match: 8. This CDR3 is built from 18 residues.